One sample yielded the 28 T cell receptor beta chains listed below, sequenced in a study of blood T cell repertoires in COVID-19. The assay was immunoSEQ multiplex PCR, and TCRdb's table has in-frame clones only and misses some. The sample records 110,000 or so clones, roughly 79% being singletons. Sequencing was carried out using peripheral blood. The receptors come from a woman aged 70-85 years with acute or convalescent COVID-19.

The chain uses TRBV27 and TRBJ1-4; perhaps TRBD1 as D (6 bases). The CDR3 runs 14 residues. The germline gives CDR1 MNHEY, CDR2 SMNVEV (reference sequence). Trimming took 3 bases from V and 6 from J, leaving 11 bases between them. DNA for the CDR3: TGTGCCAGCAGTTTCGGAGGGGGGGATGAAAAACTGTTTTTT. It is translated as CASSFGGGDEKLFF.

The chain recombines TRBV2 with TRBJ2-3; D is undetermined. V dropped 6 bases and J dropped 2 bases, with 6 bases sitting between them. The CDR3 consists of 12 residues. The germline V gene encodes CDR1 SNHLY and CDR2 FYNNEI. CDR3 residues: CASSFPTDTQYF. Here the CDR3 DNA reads TGTGCCAGCAGCTTCCCCACAGATACGCAGTATTTT. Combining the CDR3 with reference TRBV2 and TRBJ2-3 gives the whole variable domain EPEVTQTPSHQVTQMGQEVILRCVPISNHLYFYWYRQILGQKVEFLVSFYNNEISEKSEIFDDQFSVERPDGSNFTLKIRSTKLEDSAMYFCASSFPTDTQYFGPGTRLTVL.

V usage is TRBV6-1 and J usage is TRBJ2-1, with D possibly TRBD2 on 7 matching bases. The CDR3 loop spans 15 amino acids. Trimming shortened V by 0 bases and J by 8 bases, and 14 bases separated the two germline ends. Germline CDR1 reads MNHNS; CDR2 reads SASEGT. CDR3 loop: CASSEALGGAYEQFF. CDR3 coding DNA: TGTGCCAGCAGTGAAGCGCTTGGGGGGGCCTATGAGCAGTTCTTC.

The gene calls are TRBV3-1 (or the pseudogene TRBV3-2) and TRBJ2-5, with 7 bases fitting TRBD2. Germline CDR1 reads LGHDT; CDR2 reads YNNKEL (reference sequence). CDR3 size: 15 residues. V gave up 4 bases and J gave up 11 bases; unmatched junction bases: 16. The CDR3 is CASSPTTQAGRAQYF. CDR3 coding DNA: TGTGCCAGCAGCCCCACTACTCAAGCGGGGAGGGCTCAGTACTTC.

This chain's CDR3 is CASSVGVGTAQETQYF. The CDR3 DNA follows: TGTGCCAGCAGCGTAGGGGTTGGGACAGCCCAAGAGACCCAGTACTTC. V is TRBV9 and J is TRBJ2-5; 7 nucleotides align to TRBD1. The CDR3 sequence is 16 residues long. Germline V lookup: CDR1 SGDLS, CDR2 YYNGEE. Trimming at V came to 0 bases and at J to 1 base, leaving 6 bases not matched to a gene.

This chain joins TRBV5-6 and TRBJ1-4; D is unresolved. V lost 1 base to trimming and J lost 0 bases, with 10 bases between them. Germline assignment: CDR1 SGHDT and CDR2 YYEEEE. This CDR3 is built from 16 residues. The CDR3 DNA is TGTGCCAGCAGCTTGAAGATGGGAGCAACTAATGAAAAACTGTTTTTT. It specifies CASSLKMGATNEKLFF. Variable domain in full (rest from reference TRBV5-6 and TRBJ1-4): DAGVTQSPTHLIKTRGQQVTLRCSPKSGHDTVSWYQQALGQGPQFIFQYYEEEERQRGNFPDRFSGHQFPNYSSELNVNALLLGDSALYLCASSLKMGATNEKLFFGSGTQLSVL.

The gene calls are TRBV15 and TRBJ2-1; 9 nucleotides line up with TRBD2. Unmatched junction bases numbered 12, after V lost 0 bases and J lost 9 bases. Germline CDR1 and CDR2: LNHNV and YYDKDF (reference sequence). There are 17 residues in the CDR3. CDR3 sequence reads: CATSRDRPRGLAPEQFF. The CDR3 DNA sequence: TGTGCCACCAGCAGAGATAGGCCGAGGGGACTAGCTCCTGAGCAGTTCTTC.

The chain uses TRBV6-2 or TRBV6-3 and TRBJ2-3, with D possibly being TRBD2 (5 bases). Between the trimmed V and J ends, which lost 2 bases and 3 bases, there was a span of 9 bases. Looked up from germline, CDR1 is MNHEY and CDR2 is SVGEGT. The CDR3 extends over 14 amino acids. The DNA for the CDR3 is TGTGCCAGCAGTTACGGCCTAGCAACAGATACGCAGTATTTT. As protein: CASSYGLATDTQYF.

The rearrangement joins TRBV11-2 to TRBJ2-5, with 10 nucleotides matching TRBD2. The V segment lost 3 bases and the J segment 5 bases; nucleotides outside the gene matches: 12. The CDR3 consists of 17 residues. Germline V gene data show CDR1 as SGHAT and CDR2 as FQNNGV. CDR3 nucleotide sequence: TGTGCCAGCAGCTTTACAGGCGGACTAGCGGTCCAGGAGACCCAGTACTTC. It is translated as CASSFTGGLAVQETQYF.

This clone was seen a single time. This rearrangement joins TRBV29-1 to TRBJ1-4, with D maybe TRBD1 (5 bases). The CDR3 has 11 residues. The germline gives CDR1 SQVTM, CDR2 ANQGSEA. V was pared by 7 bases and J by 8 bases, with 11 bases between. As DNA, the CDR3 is TGCAGCGGACAGTTAAGGGAAAAACTGTTTTTT. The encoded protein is CSGQLREKLFF.

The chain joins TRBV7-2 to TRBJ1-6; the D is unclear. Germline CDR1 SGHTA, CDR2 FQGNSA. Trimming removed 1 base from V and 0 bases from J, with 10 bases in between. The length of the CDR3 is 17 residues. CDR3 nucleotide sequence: TGTGCCAGCAGCTTAGTTGGCCGGAGCTCCTATAATTCACCCCTCCACTTT. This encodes CASSLVGRSSYNSPLHF.

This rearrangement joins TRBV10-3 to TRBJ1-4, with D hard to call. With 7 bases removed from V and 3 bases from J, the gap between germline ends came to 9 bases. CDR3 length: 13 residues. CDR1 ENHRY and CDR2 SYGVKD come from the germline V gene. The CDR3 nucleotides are TGTGCCATCAATGGGCAGCCTAATGAAAAACTGTTTTTT. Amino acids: CAINGQPNEKLFF.

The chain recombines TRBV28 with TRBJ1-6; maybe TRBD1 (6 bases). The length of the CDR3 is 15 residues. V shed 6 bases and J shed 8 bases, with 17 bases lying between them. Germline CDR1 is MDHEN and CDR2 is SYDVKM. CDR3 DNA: TGTGCCAGCAGGGGATCTGGGGGCCCCTATTCACCCCTCCACTTT. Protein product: CASRGSGGPYSPLHF.

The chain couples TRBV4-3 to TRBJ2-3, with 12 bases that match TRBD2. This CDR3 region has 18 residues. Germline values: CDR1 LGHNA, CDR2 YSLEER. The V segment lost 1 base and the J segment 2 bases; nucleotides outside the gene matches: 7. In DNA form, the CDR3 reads TGCGCCAGCAGCCAAGTTGGACTAGCGGGAAGTCTCACAGATACGCAGTATTTT. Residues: CASSQVGLAGSLTDTQYF.

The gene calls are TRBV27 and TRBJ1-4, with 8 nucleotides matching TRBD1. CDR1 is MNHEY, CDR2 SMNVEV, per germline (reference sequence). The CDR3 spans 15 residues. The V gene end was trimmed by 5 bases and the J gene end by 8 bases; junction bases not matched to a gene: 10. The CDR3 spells CASSQRQGIGEKLFF. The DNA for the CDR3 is TGTGCCAGCAGTCAAAGACAGGGGATAGGGGAAAAACTGTTTTTT.

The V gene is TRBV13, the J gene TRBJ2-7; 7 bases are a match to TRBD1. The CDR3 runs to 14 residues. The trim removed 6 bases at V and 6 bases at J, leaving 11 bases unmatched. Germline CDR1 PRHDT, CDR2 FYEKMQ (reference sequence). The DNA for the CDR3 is TGTGCCAGCAGTCTATTTACAGGGGATGGCGAGCAGTACTTC. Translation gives CASSLFTGDGEQYF. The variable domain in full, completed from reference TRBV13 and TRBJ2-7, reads AAGVIQSPRHLIKEKRETATLKCYPIPRHDTVYWYQQGPGQDPQFLISFYEKMQSDKGSIPDRFSAQQFSDYHSELNMSSLELGDSALYFCASSLFTGDGEQYFGPGTRLTVT.

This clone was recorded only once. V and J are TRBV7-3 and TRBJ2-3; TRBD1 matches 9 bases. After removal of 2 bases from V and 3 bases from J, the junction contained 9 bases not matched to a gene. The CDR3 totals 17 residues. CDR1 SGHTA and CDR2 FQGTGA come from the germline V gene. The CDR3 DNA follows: TGTGCCAGCAGCTTACTAGCCGGGACAGGGTCTACAGATACGCAGTATTTT. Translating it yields CASSLLAGTGSTDTQYF. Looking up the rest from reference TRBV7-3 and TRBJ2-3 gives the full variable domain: GAGVSQTPSNKVTEKGKYVELRCDPISGHTALYWYRQSLGQGPEFLIYFQGTGAADDSGLPNDRFFAVRPEGSVSTLKIQRTERGDSAVYLCASSLLAGTGSTDTQYFGPGTRLTVL.

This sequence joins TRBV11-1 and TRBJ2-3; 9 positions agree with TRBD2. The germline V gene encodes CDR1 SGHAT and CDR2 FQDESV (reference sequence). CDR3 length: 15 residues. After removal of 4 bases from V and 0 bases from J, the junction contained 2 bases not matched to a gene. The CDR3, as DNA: TGTGCCAGCAGCTACACTAGCGGGAGCACAGATACGCAGTATTTT. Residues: CASSYTSGSTDTQYF.

CDR3 nucleotides: TGTGCCAGTAGTATAAGCAGGCGATCCCAAGAGACCCAGTACTTC. It translates to CASSISRRSQETQYF. The rearrangement links TRBV19 to TRBJ2-5; no firm D call. The CDR3 totals 15 residues. Germline CDR1 and CDR2: LNHDA and SQIVND (reference sequence). Trimming cost V 2 bases and J 1 base, with 11 bases left between them.

The CDR3 loop is CASRPRVQGPGNTIYF. CDR3 DNA sequence: TGTGCCAGCAGGCCAAGAGTACAGGGGCCTGGAAACACCATATATTTT. The chain is built from TRBV4-2 and TRBJ1-3, with TRBD1 matching over 7 bases. Germline V gives CDR1 LGHNA, CDR2 YNFKEQ. The CDR3 length is 16 residues. V lost 6 bases to trimming and J lost 2 bases; unmatched junction nucleotides: 10.

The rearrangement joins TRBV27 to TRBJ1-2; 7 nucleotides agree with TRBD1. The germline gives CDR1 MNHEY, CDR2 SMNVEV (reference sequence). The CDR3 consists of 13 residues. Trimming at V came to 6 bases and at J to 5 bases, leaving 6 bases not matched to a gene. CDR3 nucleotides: TGTGCCAGCAGGGACAGGTCGGCTTATGGCTACACCTTC. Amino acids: CASRDRSAYGYTF.

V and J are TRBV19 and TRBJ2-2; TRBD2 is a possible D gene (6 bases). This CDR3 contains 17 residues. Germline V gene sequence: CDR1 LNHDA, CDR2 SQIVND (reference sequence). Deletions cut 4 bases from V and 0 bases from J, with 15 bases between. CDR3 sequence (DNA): TGTGCCAGTAGTAGATTTGGGGCGGGGACGAACACCGGGGAGCTGTTTTTT. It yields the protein CASSRFGAGTNTGELFF.

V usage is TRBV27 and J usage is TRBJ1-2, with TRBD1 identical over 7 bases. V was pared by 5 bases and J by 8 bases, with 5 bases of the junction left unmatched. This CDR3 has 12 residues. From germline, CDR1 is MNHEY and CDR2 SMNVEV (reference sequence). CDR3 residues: CASSPRQGGYTF. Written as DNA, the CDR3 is TGTGCCAGCAGTCCACGACAGGGAGGCTACACCTTC.

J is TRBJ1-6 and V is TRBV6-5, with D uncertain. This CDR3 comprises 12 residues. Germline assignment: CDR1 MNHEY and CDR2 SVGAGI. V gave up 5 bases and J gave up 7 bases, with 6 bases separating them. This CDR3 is CASSNGNSPLHF. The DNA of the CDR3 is TGTGCCAGCAGTAACGGGAATTCACCCCTCCACTTT.

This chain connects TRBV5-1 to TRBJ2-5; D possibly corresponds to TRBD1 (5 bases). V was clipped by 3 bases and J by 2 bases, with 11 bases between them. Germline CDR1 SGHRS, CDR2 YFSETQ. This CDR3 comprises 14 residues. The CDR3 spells CASSYYNRQETQYF. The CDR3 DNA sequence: TGCGCCAGCAGCTATTATAACAGGCAAGAGACCCAGTACTTC.

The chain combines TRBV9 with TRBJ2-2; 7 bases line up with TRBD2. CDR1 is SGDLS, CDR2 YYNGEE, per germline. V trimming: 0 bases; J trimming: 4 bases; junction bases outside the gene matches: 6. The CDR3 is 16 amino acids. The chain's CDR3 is CASSVAAGAGTGELFF. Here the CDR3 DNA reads TGTGCCAGCAGCGTAGCCGCGGGAGCGGGCACCGGGGAGCTGTTTTTT.

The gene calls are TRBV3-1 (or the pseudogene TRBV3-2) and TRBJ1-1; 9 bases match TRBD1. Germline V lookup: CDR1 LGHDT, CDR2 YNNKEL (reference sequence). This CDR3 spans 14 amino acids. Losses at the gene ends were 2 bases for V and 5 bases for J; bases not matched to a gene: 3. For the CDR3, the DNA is TGTGCCAGCAGCCAAAGGGACAGGGAAACTGAAGCTTTCTTT. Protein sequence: CASSQRDRETEAFF.

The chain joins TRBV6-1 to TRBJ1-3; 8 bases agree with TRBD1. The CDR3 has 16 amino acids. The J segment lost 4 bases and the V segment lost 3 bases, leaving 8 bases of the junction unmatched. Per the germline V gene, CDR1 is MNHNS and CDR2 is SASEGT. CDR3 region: CASSEPTGGRGNTIYF. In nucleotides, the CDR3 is TGTGCCAGCAGTGAGCCTACAGGGGGAAGAGGAAACACCATATATTTT.